These 7 T cell receptor beta chains originate from one sample sequenced in a study of blood T cell repertoires in COVID-19. TCRdb's table, derived via immunoSEQ multiplex PCR, lists solely in-frame clones and lacks some. This sample has 50,000 to 55,000 clones, with approximately 84% found just once. The specimen sequenced was peripheral blood. These receptors originate from a man aged 65-85 years with acute or convalescent COVID-19.

This chain uses TRBV6-5 with TRBJ1-3, with D tentatively TRBD1 (6 bases). Germline V gene lookup returns CDR1 MNHEY and CDR2 SVGAGI. Trimming pared 3 bases from V and 4 bases from J, leaving 10 bases between. This CDR3 contains 14 residues. CDR3 amino acids: CASSYSRGGNTIYF. The DNA of the CDR3 is TGTGCCAGCAGTTATTCCAGGGGAGGAAACACCATATATTTT.

The chain couples TRBV7-9 to TRBJ1-5; no definite D call. V was pared by 3 bases and J by 1 base, with 7 bases between. This CDR3 has 14 amino acids. Per germline, CDR1 SEHNR and CDR2 FQNEAQ (reference sequence). The CDR3 sequence: CASSLTTSNQPQHF. CDR3 coding DNA: TGTGCCAGCAGCTTGACAACCAGCAATCAGCCCCAGCATTTT.

The chain combines TRBV21-1 with TRBJ1-2; the D call in the table, TRBD1, was not verified against the DNA. TRBV21-1 is recorded as a pseudogene. The CDR3 extends over 17 amino acids. The CDR3 DNA reads TGTGCCAGCGGCGGACTAATCCGACAGGGATCTAACTATGGCTACACCTTC. This codes for CASGGLIRQGSNYGYTF.

The CDR3: CASSHPERGTEAFF. In nucleotides, the CDR3 is TGTGCCAGCAGCCATCCTGAGAGAGGCACTGAAGCTTTCTTT. The chain has TRBV3-1 (or the pseudogene TRBV3-2) and TRBJ1-1; no clear D. The CDR3 has 14 amino acids. Deletions cut 3 bases from V and 4 bases from J, with 12 bases between. The germline V gene has CDR1 LGHDT and CDR2 YNNKEL (reference sequence).

V is TRBV30 and J is TRBJ2-1; 7 bases agree with TRBD1. The germline gives CDR1 GTSNPN, CDR2 SVGIG (reference sequence). The CDR3 totals 13 residues. V trimming: 3 bases; J trimming: 4 bases; junction bases outside the gene matches: 3. The CDR3 is CAWSEGQYNEQFF. The CDR3 nucleotides are TGTGCCTGGAGCGAGGGACAGTACAATGAGCAGTTCTTC.

The rearrangement uses TRBV6-5 and TRBJ1-4; 9 bases match TRBD1. In germline, CDR1 is MNHEY, CDR2 SVGAGI. V shed 6 bases, J shed 4 bases, and the junction held 0 bases outside the gene matches. This CDR3 is built from 13 residues. CDR3 nucleotides: TGTGCCAGCAGGGGACAGGGTAATGAAAAACTGTTTTTT. Residues: CASRGQGNEKLFF.

The V call is TRBV6-5, the J call TRBJ2-1, with TRBD1 matching over 8 bases. J gave up 1 base and V 4 bases, and 6 bases lay outside the gene matches. Looked up from germline, CDR1 is MNHEY and CDR2 is SVGAGI. CDR3 size: 16 residues. The CDR3 here is CASSSPGQGSYNEQFF. DNA for the CDR3: TGTGCCAGCAGTTCCCCCGGACAGGGATCCTACAATGAGCAGTTCTTC.